The 22 T cell receptor beta chains given below trace back to one sample, sequenced in a study of blood T cell repertoires in COVID-19. Profiled with immunoSEQ multiplex PCR; TCRdb holds only in-frame clones, not every one. The sample holds 340,000 or so clones; around four fifths are singletons and the top ten take about 3%. Sequenced: peripheral blood. The receptors come from a man aged 25-40 years with active or convalescent COVID-19.

This sequence joins TRBV5-5 and TRBJ2-5, with a possible D match to TRBD2 (6 bases). The ends were cut back, 5 bases at V and 3 bases at J, with 17 bases in the middle. The CDR3 has 15 amino acids. From germline, CDR1 is SGHKS and CDR2 YYEKEE (reference sequence). CDR3: CASSFGWEAEETQYF. CDR3 in DNA: TGTGCCAGCAGTTTCGGGTGGGAGGCAGAAGAGACCCAGTACTTC.

The J gene is TRBJ2-1, the V gene TRBV28, with 8 positions matching TRBD2. This CDR3 region has 16 residues. Trimming took 2 bases from V and 3 from J; bases not matched to a gene: 6. CDR1 is MDHEN and CDR2 is SYDVKM in the germline V gene. The CDR3 DNA reads TGTGCCAGCAGTTTACGCACTAGCGGAGTCTACAATGAGCAGTTCTTC. It yields the protein CASSLRTSGVYNEQFF.

The chain joins TRBV6-5 to TRBJ2-7; D is perhaps TRBD2 (5 bases). CDR3 length: 12 amino acids. Trimming left V 4 bases short and J 11 bases short, with 15 bases between. In germline, CDR1 is MNHEY, CDR2 SVGAGI. CDR3 DNA: TGTGCCAGCAGTTCACCCACCGGGATAGAGTACTTC. It is translated as CASSSPTGIEYF.

This clone occurred a few times. The chain links TRBV5-1 to TRBJ2-7, with D possibly TRBD2 on 6 matching bases. The CDR3 consists of 15 residues. Trimming pared 1 base from V and 3 bases from J, leaving 14 bases between. Germline CDR1 reads SGHRS; CDR2 reads YFSETQ. In DNA, the CDR3 is TGCGCCAGCAGCTTGACCGGGGACTTTCTCTACGAGCAGTACTTC. Encoded protein: CASSLTGDFLYEQYF.

The chain is built from TRBV30 and TRBJ1-2; 10 bases line up with TRBD1. The CDR3 totals 14 residues. Germline CDR1 GTSNPN, CDR2 SVGIG (reference sequence). The ends lost 3 bases at V and 1 base at J; junction bases unmatched: 2. The CDR3: CAWRRTGGNYGYTF. The CDR3 nucleotides read TGTGCCTGGAGGAGGACAGGGGGTAACTATGGCTACACCTTC.

The rearrangement joins TRBV7-2 to TRBJ2-1; 7 bases line up with TRBD2. This CDR3 is built from 14 residues. V lost 2 bases to trimming and J lost 4 bases; unmatched junction nucleotides: 2. Germline CDR1 SGHTA, CDR2 FQGNSA. The CDR3 bases are TGTGCCAGCAGCTTACTAGCGGTATACAATGAGCAGTTCTTC. Protein: CASSLLAVYNEQFF.

The CDR3 sequence: CASSSGVWSYEQYF. DNA for the CDR3: TGTGCCAGCAGTTCAGGGGTTTGGAGCTACGAGCAGTACTTC. This chain links TRBV28 with TRBJ2-7; D possibly corresponds to TRBD1 (6 bases). The CDR3 sequence is 14 residues long. The V gene lost 4 bases and the J gene lost 3 bases, with 13 bases spanning the gap. The germline CDR1 and CDR2 sequences are MDHEN and SYDVKM.

V is TRBV6-5 and J is TRBJ1-5; D gene ambiguous. Trimming removed 8 bases from V and 1 base from J, with 6 bases in between. The germline V gene has CDR1 MNHEY and CDR2 SVGAGI. There are 12 residues in the CDR3. The CDR3 region is CASLSSNQPQHF. CDR3 DNA sequence: TGTGCCAGCCTTAGCAGCAATCAGCCCCAGCATTTT.

This clone was detected only a few times. The V call is TRBV18, the J call TRBJ1-6; D gene unclear. In germline, CDR1 is KGHSH, CDR2 LQKENI. With 2 bases removed from V and 2 bases from J, the gap between germline ends came to 10 bases. This CDR3 spans 16 amino acids. The CDR3 DNA reads as TGTGCCAGCTCACCAGGAGGGATCGCCTATAATTCACCCCTCCACTTT. This sequence encodes CASSPGGIAYNSPLHF.

V gene TRBV9 combines with J gene TRBJ1-1; no clear D. Trimming stripped 0 bases from V and 11 bases from J, with 14 bases between. CDR3 length: 13 amino acids. The V gene's germline CDR1 is SGDLS and CDR2 YYNGEE. CDR3 in amino acids: CASSVELADMAFF. CDR3 DNA: TGTGCCAGCAGCGTAGAGTTGGCGGATATGGCTTTCTTT.

V gene TRBV3-1 (or the pseudogene TRBV3-2) combines with J gene TRBJ1-1; D remains ambiguous. V was trimmed by 4 bases and J by 4 bases, leaving 16 bases between them. Looked up from germline, CDR1 is LGHDT and CDR2 is YNNKEL (reference sequence). The CDR3 covers 15 residues. The CDR3 nucleotides read TGTGCCAGCAGCCCCCGGGTCGGGAGGGCCACTGAAGCTTTCTTT. Translation gives CASSPRVGRATEAFF.

For this clone: A read error may produce the germline difference seen at one junction end. V gene TRBV9 combines with J gene TRBJ2-6; possible D gene TRBD1, 5 bases. CDR3 size: 16 residues. Germline CDR1 and CDR2: SGDLS and YYNGEE. The CDR3 spells CASSVVGTTGANVLTF. The CDR3 nucleotides are TGTGCCAGCAGCGTAGTGGGAACAACTGGGGCCAACGTCCTGACTTTT.

V and J are TRBV28 and TRBJ2-7; TRBD1 might be the D (5 bases). The V gene lost 6 bases and the J gene lost 1 base, with 10 bases spanning the gap. This CDR3 is built from 13 residues. CDR1 MDHEN and CDR2 SYDVKM come from the germline V gene. The CDR3 loop is CASRRGLSYEQYF. The CDR3 nucleotides read TGTGCCAGCAGAAGGGGCCTTTCCTACGAGCAGTACTTC.

This clone has just a few counts. The chain joins TRBV6-5 to TRBJ1-5, with D possibly TRBD1 on 5 matching bases. The V gene's germline CDR1 is MNHEY and CDR2 SVGAGI. This CDR3 contains 14 residues. Trimming pared 5 bases from V and 3 bases from J, leaving 11 bases between. The CDR3 protein is CASSPTGHNQPQHF. The CDR3 DNA follows: TGTGCCAGCAGTCCCACAGGTCACAATCAGCCCCAGCATTTT.

V is TRBV28 and J is TRBJ2-6; D is unclear. Germline CDR1 reads MDHEN; CDR2 reads SYDVKM. The ends were cut back, 6 bases at V and 5 bases at J, with 11 bases in the middle. The CDR3 is 14 amino acids. CDR3 nucleotide sequence: TGTGCCAGCAGAGGAGTCCCCAGGGCCAACGTCCTGACTTTC. This encodes CASRGVPRANVLTF.

The chain recombines TRBV18 with TRBJ2-1; 11 bases are shared with TRBD2. Germline CDR1 KGHSH, CDR2 LQKENI. This CDR3 spans 16 amino acids. With 6 bases clipped from V and 3 bases from J, the junction kept 7 bases outside the gene matches. The CDR3 coding sequence is TGTGCCAGCTCCCCTTTTAGCGGGAGGGTCTACAATGAGCAGTTCTTC. Protein sequence: CASSPFSGRVYNEQFF.

V is TRBV7-8 and J is TRBJ2-2; TRBD2 agrees at 10 bases. Germline V gene sequence: CDR1 SGHVS, CDR2 FQNEAQ. This CDR3 has 19 residues. V shed 4 bases and J 5 bases; nucleotides not matched to a gene: 16. The CDR3 is CASSSFRQLAGVETGELFF. The CDR3 DNA follows: TGTGCCAGCAGCTCCTTCCGCCAGCTAGCGGGAGTGGAAACCGGGGAGCTGTTTTTT.

V gene TRBV5-1 combines with J gene TRBJ2-1; maybe TRBD1 (6 bases). Germline assignment: CDR1 SGHRS and CDR2 YFSETQ. V shed 3 bases and J shed 9 bases, with 13 bases lying between them. The CDR3 runs 13 residues. This chain's CDR3 is CASSSLQGFEQFF. The CDR3 bases are TGCGCCAGCAGCTCGCTACAGGGTTTTGAGCAGTTCTTC. Drawing the rest from reference TRBV5-1 and TRBJ2-1, the complete variable domain is KAGVTQTPRYLIKTRGQQVTLSCSPISGHRSVSWYQQTPGQGLQFLFEYFSETQRNKGNFPGRFSGRQFSNSRSEMNVSTLELGDSALYLCASSSLQGFEQFFGPGTRLTVL.

The chain has TRBV7-8 and TRBJ2-5, with 10 bases aligning to TRBD2. Trimming removed 5 bases from V and 5 bases from J; junction bases left unmatched: 8. The germline V gene has CDR1 SGHVS and CDR2 FQNEAQ. This CDR3 contains 15 residues. The CDR3 loop is CASSVTSGTRETQYF. CDR3 DNA: TGTGCCAGCAGCGTAACTAGCGGGACCCGGGAGACCCAGTACTTC.

The rearrangement joins TRBV6-5 to TRBJ2-2, with a weak D call TRBD1 (6 bases). With 6 bases removed from V and 3 bases from J, the gap between germline ends came to 14 bases. CDR1 is MNHEY, CDR2 SVGAGI, per germline. The CDR3 length is 15 residues. CDR3: CASSPDRLDTGELFF. CDR3 sequence (DNA): TGTGCCAGCAGCCCAGACAGGTTGGACACCGGGGAGCTGTTTTTT.

CDR3 bases: TGTGCCAGCAGTGAATTGGAGGGACCGGCAAATGAAAAACTGTTTTTT. Translation: CASSELEGPANEKLFF. The chain links TRBV25-1 to TRBJ1-4, with a weak D call TRBD1 (5 bases). CDR1 and CDR2 (germline): MGHDK, SYGVNS. This CDR3 contains 16 residues. Trimming cost V 1 base and J 5 bases, with 14 bases left between them.

This clone appeared a single time. In DNA, the CDR3 is TGTGCCAGCAGCCCTCTGGAGAGCGGGGATAATCCCGGGGAGCTGTTTTTT. This codes for CASSPLESGDNPGELFF. V usage is TRBV5-4 and J usage is TRBJ2-2; 7 positions agree with TRBD2. CDR1 and CDR2 from the germline V gene are SGHNT and YYREEE (reference sequence). V was pared by 4 bases and J by 6 bases, with 15 bases of the junction left unmatched. This CDR3 spans 17 amino acids.